This T cell receptor beta chain was documented in a study of cytomegalovirus exposure and HLA in healthy donors. Study details: In an early release, HLA-typed donors contributed tens of millions of unique TCR sequences.

The CDR3 consists of 14 residues. Per the germline V gene, CDR1 is SNHLY and CDR2 is FYNNEI. J lost 4 bases, V lost 10 bases, and 7 bases had no gene match. Whole-study results and caveats: It was reported that the classifier diagnosed cytomegalovirus status with high specificity and sensitivity in both the original and validation cohorts.

Amplification used 60 Vbeta primers and 13 Jbeta primers. The repertoire was sequenced with immunoSEQ multiplex PCR; TCRdb's copy has only in-frame clones and lacks some. Of 110,000 to 150,000 clones listed, roughly 70% are singletons. In this sample, this clone turned up once. Its cognate antigen is unknown. The source of this sequence is a man between 60 and 75 years old in good health and CMV-seronegative. V and J are TRBV2 and TRBJ2-2; TRBD2 matches at 9 bases. Material for sequencing was PBMCs. This chain's CDR3 is CATQKGLATGELFF. Here the CDR3 DNA reads TGTGCCACCCAGAAGGGACTAGCCACCGGGGAGCTGTTTTTT.